This passage covers 8 T cell receptor beta chains from one sample sequenced in a study of blood T cell repertoires in COVID-19. Some clones are missing from TCRdb's copy, which holds only in-frame ones; the method was immunoSEQ multiplex PCR. The data hold about 160,000 clones, with about 88% observed a single time. The sequenced sample was peripheral blood. The receptors stem from a woman older than 75 with acute or convalescent COVID-19.

This sequence joins TRBV6-5 and TRBJ2-1; 7 bases are a match to TRBD1. CDR3 length: 12 residues. CDR1 MNHEY and CDR2 SVGAGI come from the germline V gene. V lost 8 bases, J lost 7 bases, and 5 bases stayed unmatched. For the CDR3, the DNA is TGTGCCAGCGCGACAGGGTTGAATGAGCAGTTCTTC. It translates to CASATGLNEQFF.

The CDR3 region has the DNA TGTGCCAGCAAAATCTCCGGGACACCGATCTACGAGCAGTACTTC. Its protein is CASKISGTPIYEQYF. This chain connects TRBV2 to TRBJ2-7; D is perhaps TRBD1 (6 bases). V lost 7 bases, J lost 3 bases, and 19 bases lay in between. The CDR3 spans 15 residues. The V gene's germline CDR1 is SNHLY and CDR2 FYNNEI.

This clone showed up just a few times. This chain uses TRBV2 with TRBJ1-5; D remains unclear. The V and J ends lost 7 bases and 2 bases respectively, with 9 bases between them. CDR1 and CDR2 (germline): SNHLY, FYNNEI. CDR3 length: 13 residues. This CDR3 reads CASTRSGNQPQHF. The CDR3 bases are TGTGCCAGCACCCGATCGGGCAATCAGCCCCAGCATTTT.

The chain couples TRBV5-8 to TRBJ1-4, with 8 bases aligning to TRBD1. Germline CDR1 is SGHTS and CDR2 is YDEGEE. CDR3 length: 15 residues. The V gene end was trimmed by 6 bases and the J gene end by 5 bases; junction bases not matched to a gene: 9. The CDR3 sequence is CASTLGPGGNEKLFF. The DNA for the CDR3 is TGTGCCAGCACCCTCGGGCCAGGGGGCAATGAAAAACTGTTTTTT.

CDR3 sequence reads: CAWSVGRTYEQYF. CDR3 nucleotides: TGTGCCTGGAGTGTTGGCAGGACCTACGAGCAGTACTTC. The V and J genes are TRBV30 and TRBJ2-7; no clear D. Trimming took 0 bases from V and 2 from J, leaving 8 bases between them. Germline V gene lookup returns CDR1 GTSNPN and CDR2 SVGIG (reference sequence). The CDR3 spans 13 residues. Drawing the rest from reference TRBV30 and TRBJ2-7, the complete variable domain is SQTIHQWPATLVQPVGSPLSLECTVEGTSNPNLYWYRQAAGRGLQLLFYSVGIGQISSEVPQNLSASRPQDRQFILSSKKLLLSDSGFYLCAWSVGRTYEQYFGPGTRLTVT.

Here the CDR3 DNA reads TGTGCCATCAGTGCCAAGGGAGGTTACGAGCAGTACTTC. Translated: CAISAKGGYEQYF. The V and J genes are TRBV10-3 and TRBJ2-7; tentative D call: TRBD2 (6 bases). V lost 4 bases, J lost 4 bases, and 11 bases lay in between. The CDR3 is 13 residues long. Germline CDR1 and CDR2: ENHRY and SYGVKD.

The gene calls are TRBV6-5 and TRBJ2-2, with 7 bases aligning to TRBD2. V dropped 5 bases and J dropped 5; count of bases not matched to a gene: 5. The CDR3 is made up of 14 amino acids. In germline, CDR1 is MNHEY, CDR2 SVGAGI. The chain's CDR3 is CASSPRTRTGELFF. The DNA of the CDR3 is TGTGCCAGCAGTCCCAGGACTAGAACCGGGGAGCTGTTTTTT.

Of note for this clone: The same CDR3 arises from other DNA sequences in this sample as well. The chain is built from TRBV24-1 and TRBJ2-7; 10 bases map to TRBD1. Unmatched junction bases numbered 3, after V lost 3 bases and J lost 2 bases. The CDR3 has 15 residues. Germline CDR1 and CDR2: KGHDR and SFDVKD. The CDR3 nucleotides are TGTGCCACCAGTGATAGAGGACAGGGGGCCTACGAGCAGTACTTC. The encoded protein is CATSDRGQGAYEQYF.